A single sample is the source of the 16 T cell receptor beta chains below, sequenced in a study of T cells in Graves' hyperthyroidism and ophthalmopathy. TCR beta CDR3 regions were amplified from RNA transcripts. HTBI primers drove first-round RT-PCR of the TCR CDR3. TCRdb reprocessed the multiplex PCR reads with MiXCR, giving one entry per CDR3 protein. The repertoire consists of a few hundred thousand distinct CDR3 sequences, with about 15% occurring once and the leading ten covering over 25%. What was sequenced was blood. All receptors derive from a woman aged 25 to 39 with Graves' hyperthyroidism.

This clonotype was observed at least ten times. The chain is built from TRBV5-1 and TRBJ2-1, with 10 bases that match TRBD1. The V segment lost 0 bases and the J segment 9 bases; nucleotides outside the gene matches: 6. From germline, CDR1 is SGHRS and CDR2 YFSETQ. This CDR3 is built from 15 residues. The CDR3 nucleotides read TGCGCCAGCAGCTTGGCCGGGACAGGGGTTGGTGAGCAGTTCTTC. As protein: CASSLAGTGVGEQFF.

This clonotype was detected a few times. The CDR3 here is CATSGRGQRYNEQFF. The CDR3 nucleotides are TGTGCCACCAGTGGAAGGGGACAGAGATACAATGAGCAGTTCTTC. The chain has TRBV24-1 and TRBJ2-1, with 7 bases that match TRBD1. The germline CDR1 and CDR2 sequences are KGHDR and SFDVKD. CDR3 length: 15 amino acids. The junction had 7 bases not matched to a gene; V was cut back by 5 bases and J by 4 bases.

This clonotype was observed many times. This sequence joins TRBV12-3 or TRBV12-4 and TRBJ2-7; unclear D gene. The CDR3 extends over 12 amino acids. Trimming cost V 9 bases and J 3 bases, with 12 bases left between them. The CDR3 reads CASSGGGYEQYF. CDR3 coding DNA: TGTGCCAGTTCAGGTGGCGGCTACGAGCAGTACTTC.

This clonotype was seen repeatedly, ten times or more. The chain is built from TRBV11-1 and TRBJ1-6; D might be TRBD1 (5 bases). The ends were cut back, 5 bases at V and 6 bases at J, with 17 bases in the middle. The CDR3 runs to 16 residues. Germline V gives CDR1 SGHAT, CDR2 FQDESV (reference sequence). In DNA form, the CDR3 reads TGTGCCAGCAGCAGTGTGTCCGGGACGTTTAATTCACCCCTCCACTTT. Translating it yields CASSSVSGTFNSPLHF.

Many counts were recorded for this clonotype. The J gene is TRBJ1-6, the V gene TRBV3-1; possibly TRBD1 for D (6 bases). The CDR3 runs to 14 residues. V lost 2 bases, J lost 9 bases, and 11 bases lay in between. Germline V CDR1 and CDR2: LGHDT, YNNKEL (reference sequence). CDR3 protein: CASSQMGAASPLHF. The DNA of the CDR3 is TGTGCCAGCAGCCAAATGGGGGCCGCTTCACCCCTCCACTTT.

This clonotype was seen many times. As DNA, the CDR3 is TGCGCCAGCAGCTCGGGTGGTATGGAGACCCAGTACTTC. Its protein product is CASSSGGMETQYF. V and J are TRBV5-1 and TRBJ2-5; D unresolved. Trimming left V 3 bases short and J 5 bases short, with 11 bases between. The CDR3 totals 13 residues. The germline CDR1 and CDR2 sequences are SGHRS and YFSETQ.

This clonotype was seen ten or more times. This rearrangement joins TRBV3-1 to TRBJ2-7; 13 bases fit TRBD2. The ends lost 1 base at V and 6 bases at J; junction bases unmatched: 6. Germline CDR1 LGHDT, CDR2 YNNKEL (reference sequence). The CDR3 covers 16 residues. In nucleotides, the CDR3 is TGTGCCAGCAGCCAAGGGTGGACTAGCGGGAGAGGCGAGCAGTACTTC. It codes for CASSQGWTSGRGEQYF.

Note on this clonotype: A read error may explain this, as a much larger clone is one base away. This chain links TRBV11-2 with TRBJ2-5; no reliable D call. Germline V lookup: CDR1 SGHAT, CDR2 FQNNGV. The V end was cut by 8 bases, the J end by 2 bases, with 12 bases between. The CDR3 has 13 amino acids. The CDR3: CASGPVFQETQYF. CDR3 sequence (DNA): TGTGCCAGCGGCCCAGTCTTTCAAGAGACCCAGTACTTC.

In regard to this clonotype: A read error may be the cause here, since a much bigger clone is one base away. The CDR3 loop reads CASSLSGHYNQPQHF. The CDR3 DNA reads as TGTGCCAGCAGTTTATCGGGGCACTACAATCAGCCCCAGCATTTT. V and J are TRBV27 and TRBJ1-5, with D tentatively TRBD1 (5 bases). The CDR3 extends over 15 amino acids. CDR1 MNHEY and CDR2 SMNVEV come from the germline V gene (reference sequence). V lost 0 bases and J 3 bases, leaving 9 bases between the germline ends.

This clonotype was detected many times. The chain recombines TRBV20-1 with TRBJ2-1; 8 bases are a match to TRBD2. The CDR3 spans 12 residues. Germline values: CDR1 DFQATT, CDR2 SNEGSKA (reference sequence). Trimming removed 2 bases from V and 9 bases from J; junction bases left unmatched: 3. The CDR3 DNA reads as TGCAGTGCTAGACCGACTAGCGCTGAGCAGTTCTTC. It codes for CSARPTSAEQFF.

CDR3 in DNA: TGTGCCAGTAGTAACCGACAGCACTCTGGAAACACCATATATTTT. This encodes CASSNRQHSGNTIYF. The V gene is TRBV19, the J gene TRBJ1-3; perhaps TRBD1 as D (5 bases). The V end lost 4 bases, the J end lost 0 bases, and 10 bases lay between the germline ends. From germline, CDR1 is LNHDA and CDR2 SQIVND (reference sequence). CDR3 length: 15 residues.

This clonotype has at least ten counts. The genes are TRBV27 and TRBJ2-1; D may be TRBD2 (7 bases). Trimming stripped 6 bases from V and 6 bases from J, with 21 bases between. Germline V lookup: CDR1 MNHEY, CDR2 SMNVEV (reference sequence). The CDR3 totals 16 residues. The CDR3 DNA sequence: TGTGCCAGCAGACTGGGCGGGGGCGCGAGCCCCAATGAGCAGTTCTTC. Amino acid sequence: CASRLGGGASPNEQFF.

The sample holds many counts of this clonotype. The CDR3 coding sequence is TGTGCCAGCAGTTACTTCCGGGACAGGGTTCAAGAGACCCAGTACTTC. The encoded protein is CASSYFRDRVQETQYF. V usage is TRBV6-2 or TRBV6-3 and J usage is TRBJ2-5; 9 bases are shared with TRBD1. CDR1 is MNHEY and CDR2 is SVGEGT in the germline V gene. The CDR3 contains 16 residues. Trimming at V came to 1 base and at J to 2 bases, leaving 5 bases not matched to a gene.

This clonotype has a single count. This sequence joins TRBV12-3 or TRBV12-4 and TRBJ2-6, with D unresolved. This CDR3 comprises 14 residues. V lost 6 bases and J 3 bases, leaving 9 bases between the germline ends. The CDR3, as DNA: TGTGCCAGCAGCACCCCCGTTGGGGCCAACGTCCTGACTTTC. Translation gives CASSTPVGANVLTF.

The chain carries TRBV19 and TRBJ1-1; weak D call: TRBD1 (5 bases). CDR3 length: 17 amino acids. The germline V and J ends were trimmed by 7 bases and 5 bases, with 26 bases remaining between them. CDR1 is LNHDA, CDR2 SQIVND, per germline (reference sequence). CDR3 sequence: CASTDGGEKNARTEAFF. The CDR3 region has the DNA TGTGCCAGTACCGACGGGGGGGAGAAGAATGCAAGAACTGAAGCTTTCTTT.

This clonotype was seen ten or more times. The CDR3 loop is CASSLGWENGEAFF. CDR3 in DNA: TGTGCCAGCAGCTTGGGGTGGGAGAACGGTGAAGCTTTCTTT. The chain employs TRBV5-6 and TRBJ1-1; the D is unclear. Germline V lookup: CDR1 SGHDT, CDR2 YYEEEE. The ends were cut back, 0 bases at V and 7 bases at J, with 13 bases in the middle. The CDR3 extends over 14 amino acids. Drawing the rest from reference TRBV5-6 and TRBJ1-1, the complete variable domain is DAGVTQSPTHLIKTRGQQVTLRCSPKSGHDTVSWYQQALGQGPQFIFQYYEEEERQRGNFPDRFSGHQFPNYSSELNVNALLLGDSALYLCASSLGWENGEAFFGQGTRLTVV.